The 18 T cell receptor beta chains in this list originate from one sample, sequenced in a study of cytomegalovirus exposure and HLA in healthy donors. The PCR ran on 60 Vbeta and 13 Jbeta primers. TCRdb's table, derived via immunoSEQ multiplex PCR, lists solely in-frame clones and lacks some. The sample includes 35,000 to 45,000 clones. Sequencing was performed on PBMCs. Receptor source: a male donor in good health and CMV-seronegative.

The rearrangement links TRBV6-5 to TRBJ1-1; 9 bases fit TRBD1. V was pared by 6 bases and J by 7 bases, with 12 bases of the junction left unmatched. The germline CDR1 and CDR2 sequences are MNHEY and SVGAGI. This CDR3 has 15 residues. Here the CDR3 DNA reads TGTGCCAGCAGGAGATGGACAGGGGATTATGATGAAGCTTTCTTT. This encodes CASRRWTGDYDEAFF.

V and J are TRBV30 and TRBJ2-1; possible D gene TRBD2, 5 bases. Germline loops: CDR1 GTSNPN, CDR2 SVGIG (reference sequence). The V end was cut by 0 bases, the J end by 5 bases, with 20 bases between. This CDR3 has 17 residues. In DNA, the CDR3 is TGTGCCTGGAGTGTAGTATGGAAGGGAGTGGTGCACAATGAGCAGTTCTTC. Translated: CAWSVVWKGVVHNEQFF.

The CDR3 region is CASSTSGTGGRGEQFF. In DNA form, the CDR3 reads TGCGCCAGCAGCACCTCCGGGACAGGGGGCCGGGGTGAGCAGTTCTTC. The chain uses TRBV5-1 and TRBJ2-1; 12 bases align to TRBD1. CDR1 and CDR2 from the germline V gene are SGHRS and YFSETQ. V trimming: 4 bases; J trimming: 9 bases; junction bases outside the gene matches: 11. This CDR3 has 16 residues.

V usage is TRBV4-2 and J usage is TRBJ2-2; no clear D. The germline V gene has CDR1 LGHNA and CDR2 YNFKEQ. The CDR3 length is 14 residues. V was shortened by 0 bases and J by 6 bases, with 8 bases between the two germline ends. In DNA form, the CDR3 reads TGTGCCAGCAGCCAAGACGCGTTGGCCGGGGAGCTGTTTTTT. It codes for CASSQDALAGELFF.

V usage is TRBV27 and J usage is TRBJ1-4, with 7 bases that match TRBD1. Germline assignment: CDR1 MNHEY and CDR2 SMNVEV (reference sequence). This CDR3 is built from 15 residues. The V segment lost 2 bases and the J segment 5 bases; nucleotides outside the gene matches: 5. The CDR3 bases are TGTGCCAGCAGTTTAAGGGGACAGAAAAATGAAAAACTGTTTTTT. Encoded protein: CASSLRGQKNEKLFF. The variable domain in full, with the rest retrieved from reference TRBV27 and TRBJ1-4, is EAQVTQNPRYLITVTGKKLTVTCSQNMNHEYMSWYRQDPGLGLRQIYYSMNVEVTDKGDVPEGYKVSRKEKRNFPLILESPSPNQTSLYFCASSLRGQKNEKLFFGSGTQLSVL.

To note about this clone: One end of the junction fails to match germline, which may point to a read error. As DNA, the CDR3 is TGTGCCAGCAGCAGGGGGCCGGAAGAGGCCCAGTACTTC. Amino acids: CASSRGPEEAQYF. The V gene is TRBV7-2, the J gene TRBJ2-5, with TRBD1 identical over 7 bases. Per the germline V gene, CDR1 is SGHTA and CDR2 is FQGNSA. The CDR3 sequence is 13 residues long.

The chain couples TRBV4-1 to TRBJ2-5, with 9 nucleotides matching TRBD2. The closer fit of TRBJ2-7 to the DNA end suggests the J call may be wrong. Germline V CDR1 and CDR2: MGHRA, YSYEKL. The CDR3 extends over 17 amino acids. In DNA, the CDR3 is TGCGCCAGCAGCCAAGATTGGGGGACTAGCTCTGCCGACGAGCAGTACTTC. It is translated as CASSQDWGTSSADEQYF.

The CDR3 region has the DNA TGTGCCATCAGTGTGGACAGGGGGCCTAGGCAGCCCCAGCATTTT. This sequence encodes CAISVDRGPRQPQHF. The rearrangement joins TRBV10-3 to TRBJ1-5; 11 bases fit TRBD1. CDR1 and CDR2 (germline): ENHRY, SYGVKD. This CDR3 spans 15 amino acids. The V segment lost 4 bases and the J segment 7 bases; nucleotides outside the gene matches: 6.

J is TRBJ1-1 and V is TRBV5-5; TRBD1 matches 8 bases. The junction had 10 bases not matched to a gene; V was cut back by 4 bases and J by 8 bases. This CDR3 contains 14 residues. Germline CDR1 SGHKS, CDR2 YYEKEE (reference sequence). This chain's CDR3 is CASSPGQGRPEAFF. The CDR3 region has the DNA TGTGCCAGCAGCCCAGGACAGGGCCGCCCCGAAGCTTTCTTT. The variable domain in full, completed from reference TRBV5-5 and TRBJ1-1, reads DAGVTQSPTHLIKTRGQQVTLRCSPISGHKSVSWYQQVLGQGPQFIFQYYEKEERGRGNFPDRFSARQFPNYSSELNVNALLLGDSALYLCASSPGQGRPEAFFGQGTRLTVV.

This chain links TRBV5-1 with TRBJ1-2; 8 bases match TRBD1. Unmatched junction bases numbered 15, after V lost 5 bases and J lost 3 bases. CDR1 is SGHRS, CDR2 YFSETQ, per germline. CDR3 length: 17 residues. The CDR3 DNA is TGCGCCAGCAGTGCAACCGGGAACAGGGGGACGGACTATGGCTACACCTTC. Amino acids: CASSATGNRGTDYGYTF.

Written as DNA, the CDR3 is TGTGCCAGTAGTCGCATAGCGGGAGGGTTAAACAATGAGCAGTTCTTC. Its protein is CASSRIAGGLNNEQFF. V is TRBV19 and J is TRBJ2-1; 11 bases are shared with TRBD2. The length of the CDR3 is 16 residues. CDR1 is LNHDA and CDR2 is SQIVND in the germline V gene (reference sequence). Trimming cost V 5 bases and J 5 bases; bases outside gene matches: 8.

This chain connects TRBV11-2 to TRBJ1-4, with 7 bases aligning to TRBD1. The CDR3 loop spans 14 amino acids. Germline values: CDR1 SGHAT, CDR2 FQNNGV. V lost 6 bases, J lost 8 bases, and 9 bases stayed unmatched. The CDR3 region has the DNA TGTGCCAGCAGACCCCAGGGGGGACGAGAAAAACTGTTTTTT. Amino acid sequence: CASRPQGGREKLFF.

The J gene is TRBJ2-3, the V gene TRBV15, with D uncertain. Trimming pared 5 bases from V and 2 bases from J, leaving 5 bases between. The CDR3 covers 12 residues. The germline V gene encodes CDR1 LNHNV and CDR2 YYDKDF (reference sequence). For the CDR3, the DNA is TGTGCCACCAGCCGCGACACAGATACGCAGTATTTT. Translation: CATSRDTDTQYF. Together with reference TRBV15 and TRBJ2-3, the CDR3 gives the full variable domain: DAMVIQNPRYQVTQFGKPVTLSCSQTLNHNVMYWYQQKSSQAPKLLFHYYDKDFNNEADTPDNFQSRRPNTSFCFLDIRSPGLGDTAMYLCATSRDTDTQYFGPGTRLTVL.

V is TRBV10-2 and J is TRBJ2-4, with D possibly being TRBD1 (5 bases). Trimming shortened V by 6 bases and J by 9 bases, and 21 bases separated the two germline ends. The length of the CDR3 is 15 residues. In germline, CDR1 is WSHSY, CDR2 SAAADI. CDR3 sequence reads: CASRDVREVSRIQYF. For the CDR3, the DNA is TGCGCCAGCAGGGACGTCAGGGAAGTTTCGCGCATTCAGTACTTC.

The chain couples TRBV4-1 to TRBJ2-5; 12 positions match TRBD2. The junction had 16 bases not matched to a gene; V was cut back by 4 bases and J by 1 base. Germline CDR1 MGHRA, CDR2 YSYEKL. The CDR3 spans 20 residues. DNA for the CDR3: TGCGCCAGCAGCCGTTTAATCCTAGCGGGAGGGCTGGGGCCCCAAGAGACCCAGTACTTC. It encodes CASSRLILAGGLGPQETQYF.

This sequence joins TRBV9 and TRBJ1-5; possibly TRBD1 for D (6 bases). Germline assignment: CDR1 SGDLS and CDR2 YYNGEE. CDR3 length: 16 residues. V gave up 4 bases and J gave up 10 bases, with 24 bases separating them. The chain's CDR3 is CASSPHPSTGQVPQHF. The CDR3 bases are TGTGCCAGCAGCCCCCACCCCTCGACAGGCCAGGTCCCCCAGCATTTT.

The genes are TRBV6-5 and TRBJ1-4; weak D call: TRBD1 (5 bases). Germline loops: CDR1 MNHEY, CDR2 SVGAGI. Deletions cut 6 bases from V and 8 bases from J, with 19 bases between. The CDR3 length is 15 residues. The CDR3 DNA follows: TGTGCCAGCAGAGGGCTGACAGCCCTGGAAGAAAAACTGTTTTTT. This codes for CASRGLTALEEKLFF.

The CDR3 DNA reads TGTGCCAGCAGCGCAGGGGGGAATGAAGCTTTCTTT. It specifies CASSAGGNEAFF. The chain carries TRBV11-3 and TRBJ1-1, with 7 bases lining up with TRBD1. The CDR3 covers 12 residues. V shed 5 bases, J shed 7 bases, and the junction held 4 bases outside the gene matches. CDR1 and CDR2 from the germline V gene are SGHNT and YENEEA.